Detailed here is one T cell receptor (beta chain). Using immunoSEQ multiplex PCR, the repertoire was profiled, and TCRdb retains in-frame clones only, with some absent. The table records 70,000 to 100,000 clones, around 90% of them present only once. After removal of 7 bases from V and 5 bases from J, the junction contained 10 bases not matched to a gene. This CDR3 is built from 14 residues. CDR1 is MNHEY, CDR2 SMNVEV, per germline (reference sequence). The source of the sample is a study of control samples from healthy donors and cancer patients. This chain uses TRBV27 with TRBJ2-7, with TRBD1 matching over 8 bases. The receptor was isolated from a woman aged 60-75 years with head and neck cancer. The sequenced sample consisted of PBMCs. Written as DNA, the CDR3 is TGTGCCAGCACTAATTTTAGACAGGGGAACGAGCAGTACTTC. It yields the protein CASTNFRQGNEQYF.